This T cell receptor beta chain was recovered during a study of T cell changes during pregnancy in multiple sclerosis. The V end lost 3 bases, the J end lost 0 bases, and 6 bases lay between the germline ends. CDR1 and CDR2 from the germline V gene are MNHEY and SMNVEV (reference sequence). The CDR3 runs to 13 residues. Profiling relied on immunoSEQ multiplex PCR, and the TCRdb table lists in-frame clones only, not all of them. Among about 21,000 clones, around nine tenths were seen once, and the ten largest hold around 19%. The sequenced sample was CD8+ T cells from peripheral blood mononuclear cells, obtained after pregnancy. The sequence was collected from a female donor in good health, enrolled as a control in a pregnancy study. The chain recombines TRBV27 with TRBJ2-7; D gene uncertain. DNA of the CDR3: TGTGCCAGCAGTTTGGCCCCCTCCTACGAGCAGTACTTC. It encodes CASSLAPSYEQYF.